The present entry profiles one T cell receptor beta chain with its context. Antigen specificity is unknown. Every donor gave 7.5 to 10 milliliters of peripheral blood. A J-beta primer mix and a sample-barcoded 5' primer were used in a second PCR of about 7 to 12 cycles. TCRdb re-derived calls from the 5' RACE reads in MiXCR, one entry per CDR3 protein. Of around 1.5 million distinct CDR3 sequences in the sample, about 40% were seen once. The sample originates from a study of blood T cells in healthy people across ages. Study outcomes and limitations: It was not possible, with unsorted PBMCs, to conclusively compare naive and antigen-experienced cells. Strong correlation linked observed beta diversity and percent naive T cells. With age, beta diversity per million T cells declined roughly linearly, significantly by 40.

Trimming took 4 bases from V and 2 from J; bases not matched to a gene: 6. Germline V gene data show CDR1 as SGHKS and CDR2 as YYEKEE (reference sequence). CDR3 length: 16 amino acids. The receptor was isolated from a woman younger than 30 in good health. Material: blood. This chain links TRBV5-5 with TRBJ1-1, with 12 bases identical to TRBD1. In nucleotides, the CDR3 is TGTGCCAGCAGCGTCGGGACAGGGGGCGCAAACACTGAAGCTTTCTTT. Amino acid sequence: CASSVGTGGANTEAFF. Full variable domain (remainder filled in from reference TRBV5-5 and TRBJ1-1): DAGVTQSPTHLIKTRGQQVTLRCSPISGHKSVSWYQQVLGQGPQFIFQYYEKEERGRGNFPDRFSARQFPNYSSELNVNALLLGDSALYLCASSVGTGGANTEAFFGQGTRLTVV.